The present entry profiles one TCR beta chain with its context. The V and J ends lost 1 base and 4 bases respectively, with 8 bases between them. The CDR3 is 14 residues long. Germline V gene lookup returns CDR1 KGHSH and CDR2 LQKENI. The source of the sample is a study of cytomegalovirus exposure and HLA in healthy donors. With 60 Vbeta and 13 Jbeta primers, the PCR was carried out. TCRdb's copy holds only in-frame clones and misses some; the assay was immunoSEQ multiplex PCR. The sample lists 100,000 to 150,000 clones, approximately 75% seen once, with more than 3% in the top ten. The origin of this receptor is a man aged 25 to 45 in good health and CMV-seronegative. The V call is TRBV18, the J call TRBJ1-3, with D uncertain. The sequenced sample was PBMCs. As DNA, the CDR3 is TGTGCCAGCTCACCACAAAACGGGGGAAACACCATATATTTT. As protein: CASSPQNGGNTIYF.